Listed below are T cell receptor beta chains from one sample, sequenced in a study of CD8+ T cells in alopecia areata. Assay used: immunoSEQ multiplex PCR; TCRdb lists only in-frame clones, some missing. The profile covers approximately 210,000 clones, with 64% appearing a single time and 3.5% to 5% taken by the ten largest. The sequencing used CD4+ T cells sorted from blood, collected at week 4, from a patient treated with tofacitinib. The source of these receptors is a human donor with alopecia areata. CDR3s include the opening cysteine and the closing phenylalanine or tryptophan. D genes are given only for firm matches. Rows may omit the clone size; those that give it use once, few, many or a size class.

D gene: NA; J gene: TRBJ1-5; clone size: NA; V gene: TRBV7-9; CDR3 protein: CASSTGSFPQHF; CDR3 DNA: TGTGCCAGCAGCACCGGTTCCTTCCCCCAGCATTTT
D gene: NA; J gene: TRBJ1-5; clone size: NA; V gene: TRBV2; CDR3 protein: CASSGTDSFNQPQHF; CDR3 DNA: TGTGCCAGCAGCGGTACTGACAGCTTCAATCAGCCCCAGCATTTT
D gene: TRBD1; J gene: TRBJ1-5; clone size: few; V gene: TRBV28; CDR3 protein: CASRVQGSNQPQHF; CDR3 DNA: TGTGCCAGCAGGGTACAGGGGTCTAATCAGCCCCAGCATTTT
D gene: NA; J gene: TRBJ2-5; clone size: NA; V gene: TRBV29-1; CDR3 protein: CSVARQEQETQYF; CDR3 DNA: TGCAGCGTGGCCAGACAAGAACAAGAGACCCAGTACTTC
D gene: TRBD1; J gene: TRBJ1-1; clone size: NA; V gene: TRBV30; CDR3 protein: CAWSRDRAGPFF; CDR3 DNA: TGTGCCTGGAGTAGGGACAGGGCCGGCCCTTTCTTT
D gene: TRBD1; J gene: TRBJ2-7; clone size: NA; V gene: TRBV30; CDR3 protein: CAWHPYAGTGTYEQYF; CDR3 DNA: TGTGCCTGGCACCCATACGCCGGGACAGGGACCTACGAGCAGTACTTC
D gene: NA; J gene: TRBJ1-2; clone size: NA; V gene: TRBV4-3; CDR3 protein: CASSEGRWGYTF; CDR3 DNA: TGCGCCAGCAGCGAGGGGAGGTGGGGCTACACCTTC
D gene: TRBD2; J gene: TRBJ2-6; clone size: few; V gene: TRBV5-1; CDR3 protein: CASSLPRTSGGYTLQGANVLTF; CDR3 DNA: TGCGCCAGCAGCCTCCCCAGGACTAGCGGGGGGTACACCCTCCAGGGGGCCAACGTCCTGACTTTC
D gene: TRBD2; J gene: TRBJ2-5; clone size: NA; V gene: TRBV14; CDR3 protein: CASSQARLAGFRETQYF; CDR3 DNA: TGTGCCAGCAGCCAAGCCCGACTAGCGGGGTTTCGAGAGACCCAGTACTTC
D gene: NA; J gene: TRBJ1-1; clone size: NA; V gene: TRBV4-2; CDR3 protein: CASRLNDRDTEAFF; CDR3 DNA: TGTGCCAGCAGACTCAATGACCGGGACACTGAAGCTTTCTTT
D gene: TRBD1; J gene: TRBJ2-7; clone size: few; V gene: TRBV10-3; CDR3 protein: CAISDPTGGGSYEQYF; CDR3 DNA: TGTGCCATCAGTGACCCGACAGGGGGCGGATCCTACGAGCAGTACTTC
D gene: TRBD1; J gene: TRBJ2-7; clone size: NA; V gene: TRBV6-5; CDR3 protein: CASSKQGGPYEQYF; CDR3 DNA: TGTGCCAGCAGCAAACAGGGGGGACCCTACGAGCAGTACTTC
D gene: NA; J gene: TRBJ1-2; clone size: NA; V gene: TRBV7-2; CDR3 protein: CASSLDSNYGYTF; CDR3 DNA: TGTGCCAGCAGCCTTGACAGTAACTATGGCTACACCTTC
D gene: NA; J gene: TRBJ1-1; clone size: once; V gene: TRBV30; CDR3 protein: CAWIPRPNSRAFF; CDR3 DNA: TGTGCCTGGATTCCGCGACCGAATTCTCGAGCTTTCTTT
D gene: TRBD1; J gene: TRBJ2-7; clone size: NA; V gene: TRBV5-1; CDR3 protein: CASSTGQGANEQYF; CDR3 DNA: TGCGCCAGCAGCACAGGACAGGGGGCCAACGAGCAGTACTTC
D gene: TRBD1; J gene: TRBJ1-5; clone size: NA; V gene: TRBV30; CDR3 protein: CAWRGTGGSNQPQHF; CDR3 DNA: TGTGCCTGGAGGGGGACAGGGGGAAGCAATCAGCCCCAGCATTTT
D gene: TRBD1; J gene: TRBJ1-1; clone size: few; V gene: TRBV12-5; CDR3 protein: CASGLTGTGYEAFF; CDR3 DNA: TGTGCTAGTGGTCTCACCGGGACAGGGTATGAAGCTTTCTTT
D gene: TRBD1; J gene: TRBJ1-2; clone size: NA; V gene: TRBV5-1; CDR3 protein: CASSEGQGSYGYTF; CDR3 DNA: TGCGCCAGCAGCGAGGGACAGGGAAGCTATGGCTACACCTTC
D gene: TRBD2; J gene: TRBJ2-3; clone size: NA; V gene: TRBV4-1; CDR3 protein: CASSQRGLAGGRDTQYF; CDR3 DNA: TGCGCCAGCAGCCAAAGAGGACTAGCGGGGGGGAGAGATACGCAGTATTTT
D gene: NA; J gene: TRBJ1-2; clone size: NA; V gene: TRBV7-2; CDR3 protein: CASSPRQGGGGYTF; CDR3 DNA: TGTGCCAGCAGTCCTCGTCAGGGCGGGGGCGGCTACACCTTC
D gene: NA; J gene: TRBJ2-4; clone size: NA; V gene: TRBV29-1; CDR3 protein: CSVGRTKNIQYF; CDR3 DNA: TGCAGCGTTGGCAGGACCAAAAACATTCAGTACTTC
D gene: NA; J gene: TRBJ2-3; clone size: once; V gene: TRBV30; CDR3 protein: CAWSVMSTDTQYF; CDR3 DNA: TGTGCCTGGAGTGTAATGAGCACAGATACGCAGTATTTT
D gene: TRBD2; J gene: TRBJ2-5; clone size: few; V gene: TRBV5-1; CDR3 protein: CASSSGTRQETQYF; CDR3 DNA: TGCGCCAGCAGCTCCGGGACTAGACAAGAGACCCAGTACTTC
D gene: TRBD2; J gene: TRBJ2-5; clone size: NA; V gene: TRBV19; CDR3 protein: CASRRGLARQETQYF; CDR3 DNA: TGTGCCAGTAGGAGAGGACTAGCGCGGCAAGAGACCCAGTACTTC